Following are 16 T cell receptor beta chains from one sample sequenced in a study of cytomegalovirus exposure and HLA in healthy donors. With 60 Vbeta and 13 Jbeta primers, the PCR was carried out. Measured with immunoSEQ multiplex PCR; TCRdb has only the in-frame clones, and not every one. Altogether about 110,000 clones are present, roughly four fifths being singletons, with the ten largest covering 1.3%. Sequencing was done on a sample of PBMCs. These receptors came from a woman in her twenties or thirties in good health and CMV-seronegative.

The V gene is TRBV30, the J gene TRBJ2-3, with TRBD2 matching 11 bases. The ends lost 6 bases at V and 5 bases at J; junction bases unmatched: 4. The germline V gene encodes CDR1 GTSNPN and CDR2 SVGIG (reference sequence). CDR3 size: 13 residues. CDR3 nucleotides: TGTGCCTGCGGGACTAGCGGACAAGATACGCAGTATTTT. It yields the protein CACGTSGQDTQYF.

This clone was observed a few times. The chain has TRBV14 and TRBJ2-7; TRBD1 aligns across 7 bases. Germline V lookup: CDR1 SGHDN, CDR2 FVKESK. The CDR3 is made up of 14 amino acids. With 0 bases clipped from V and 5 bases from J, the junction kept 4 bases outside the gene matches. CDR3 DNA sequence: TGTGCCAGCAGCCAAGAAAACAGGGGCAACGAGCAGTACTTC. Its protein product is CASSQENRGNEQYF.

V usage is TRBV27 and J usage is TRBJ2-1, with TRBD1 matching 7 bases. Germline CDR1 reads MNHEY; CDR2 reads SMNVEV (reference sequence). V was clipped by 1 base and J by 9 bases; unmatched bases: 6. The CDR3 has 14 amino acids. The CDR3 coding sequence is TGTGCCAGCAGTTTATTGACAGGGTACCCTGAGCAGTTCTTC. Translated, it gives CASSLLTGYPEQFF.

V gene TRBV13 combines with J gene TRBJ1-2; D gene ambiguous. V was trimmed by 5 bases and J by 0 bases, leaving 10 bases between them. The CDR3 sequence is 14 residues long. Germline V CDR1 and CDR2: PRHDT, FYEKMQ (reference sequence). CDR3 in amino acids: CASSVIQTNYGYTF. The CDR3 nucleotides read TGTGCCAGCAGCGTAATACAGACTAACTATGGCTACACCTTC.

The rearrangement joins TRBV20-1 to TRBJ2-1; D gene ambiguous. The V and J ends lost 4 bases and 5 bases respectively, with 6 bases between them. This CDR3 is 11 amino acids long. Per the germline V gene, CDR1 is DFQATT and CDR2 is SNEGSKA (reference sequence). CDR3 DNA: TGCAGTGCTAAATATAACAATGAGCAGTTCTTC. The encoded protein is CSAKYNNEQFF.

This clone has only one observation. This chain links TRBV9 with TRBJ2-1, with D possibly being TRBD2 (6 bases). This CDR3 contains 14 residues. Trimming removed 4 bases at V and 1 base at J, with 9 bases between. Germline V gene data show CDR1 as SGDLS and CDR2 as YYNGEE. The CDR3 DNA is TGTGCCAGCAGCCCAGGGACTTCCTACAATGAGCAGTTCTTC. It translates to CASSPGTSYNEQFF.

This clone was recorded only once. The CDR3: CASSSRGFYGYTF. CDR3 DNA: TGTGCCAGCAGTAGCCGGGGATTCTATGGCTACACCTTC. V and J are TRBV6-1 and TRBJ1-2, with D uncertain. The CDR3 loop spans 13 amino acids. CDR1 is MNHNS, CDR2 SASEGT, per germline. V lost 5 bases to trimming and J lost 4 bases, with 11 bases between them.

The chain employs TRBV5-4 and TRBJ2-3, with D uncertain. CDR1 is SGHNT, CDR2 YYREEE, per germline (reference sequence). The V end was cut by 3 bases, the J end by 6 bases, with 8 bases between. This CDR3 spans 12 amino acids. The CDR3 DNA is TGTGCCAGCAGCTCATACTACGATACGCAGTATTTT. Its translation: CASSSYYDTQYF. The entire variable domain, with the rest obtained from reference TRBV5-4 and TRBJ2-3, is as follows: ETGVTQSPTHLIKTRGQQVTLRCSSQSGHNTVSWYQQALGQGPQFIFQYYREEENGRGNFPPRFSGLQFPNYSSELNVNALELDDSALYLCASSSYYDTQYFGPGTRLTVL.

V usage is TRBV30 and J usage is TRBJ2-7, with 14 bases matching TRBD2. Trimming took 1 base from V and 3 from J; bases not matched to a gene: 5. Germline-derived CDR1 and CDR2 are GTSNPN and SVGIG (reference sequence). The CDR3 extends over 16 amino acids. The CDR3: CAWSGLAGGPSYEQYF. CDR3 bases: TGTGCCTGGAGTGGACTAGCGGGGGGGCCCAGCTACGAGCAGTACTTC. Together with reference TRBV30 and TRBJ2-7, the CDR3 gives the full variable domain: SQTIHQWPATLVQPVGSPLSLECTVEGTSNPNLYWYRQAAGRGLQLLFYSVGIGQISSEVPQNLSASRPQDRQFILSSKKLLLSDSGFYLCAWSGLAGGPSYEQYFGPGTRLTVT.

The CDR3 sequence is CSVEARTSGTAYRETQYF. The DNA for the CDR3 is TGCAGCGTTGAAGCTCGGACTAGCGGGACGGCCTACCGGGAGACCCAGTACTTC. The chain links TRBV29-1 to TRBJ2-5; 12 bases are shared with TRBD2. V lost 1 base and J lost 5; bases outside the gene matches: 14. This CDR3 is 18 amino acids long. Per germline, CDR1 SQVTM and CDR2 ANQGSEA.

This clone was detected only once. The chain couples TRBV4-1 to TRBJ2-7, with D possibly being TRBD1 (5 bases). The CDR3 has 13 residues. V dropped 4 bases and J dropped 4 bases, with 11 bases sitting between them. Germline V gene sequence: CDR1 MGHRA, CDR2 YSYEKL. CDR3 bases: TGCGCCAGCAGCCTAGGACACCGGTACGAGCAGTACTTC. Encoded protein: CASSLGHRYEQYF.

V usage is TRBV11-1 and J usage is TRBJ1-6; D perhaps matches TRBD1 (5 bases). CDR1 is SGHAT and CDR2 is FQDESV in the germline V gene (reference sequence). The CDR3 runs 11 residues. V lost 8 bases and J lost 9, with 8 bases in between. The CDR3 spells CASGQGSPLHF. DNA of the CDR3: TGTGCCAGCGGTCAGGGTTCACCCCTCCACTTT. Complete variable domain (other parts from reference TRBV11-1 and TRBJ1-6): EAEVAQSPRYKITEKSQAVAFWCDPISGHATLYWYRQILGQGPELLVQFQDESVVDDSQLPKDRFSAERLKGVDSTLKIQPAELGDSAMYLCASGQGSPLHFGNGTRLTVT.

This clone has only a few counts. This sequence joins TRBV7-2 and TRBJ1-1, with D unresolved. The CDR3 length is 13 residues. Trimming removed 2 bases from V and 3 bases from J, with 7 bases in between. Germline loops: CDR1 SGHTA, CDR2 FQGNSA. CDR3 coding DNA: TGTGCCAGCAGCTTAACTTCCGACACTGAAGCTTTCTTT. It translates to CASSLTSDTEAFF.

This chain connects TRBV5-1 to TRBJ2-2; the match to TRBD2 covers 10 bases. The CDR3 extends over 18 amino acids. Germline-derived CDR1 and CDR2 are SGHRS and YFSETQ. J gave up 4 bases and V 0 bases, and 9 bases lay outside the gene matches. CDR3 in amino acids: CASSLESLLAGSTGELFF. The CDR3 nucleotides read TGCGCCAGCAGCTTGGAAAGTTTACTAGCGGGGTCCACCGGGGAGCTGTTTTTT.

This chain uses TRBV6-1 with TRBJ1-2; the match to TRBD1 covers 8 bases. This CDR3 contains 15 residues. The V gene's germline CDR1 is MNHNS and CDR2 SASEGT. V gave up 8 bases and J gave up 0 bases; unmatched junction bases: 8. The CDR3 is CASGQGGVSNYGYTF. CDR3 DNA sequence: TGTGCCAGCGGACAGGGCGGCGTGTCTAACTATGGCTACACCTTC.

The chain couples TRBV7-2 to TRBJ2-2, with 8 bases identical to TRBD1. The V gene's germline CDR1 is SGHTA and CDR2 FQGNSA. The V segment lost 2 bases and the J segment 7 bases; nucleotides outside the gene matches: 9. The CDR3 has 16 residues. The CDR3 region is CASSLFPPGQGGELFF. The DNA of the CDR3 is TGTGCCAGCAGCTTATTCCCCCCAGGACAGGGCGGGGAGCTGTTTTTT. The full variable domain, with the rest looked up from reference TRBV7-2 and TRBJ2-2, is GAGVSQSPSNKVTEKGKDVELRCDPISGHTALYWYRQSLGQGLEFLIYFQGNSAPDKSGLPSDRFSAERTGGSVSTLTIQRTQQEDSAVYLCASSLFPPGQGGELFFGEGSRLTVL.